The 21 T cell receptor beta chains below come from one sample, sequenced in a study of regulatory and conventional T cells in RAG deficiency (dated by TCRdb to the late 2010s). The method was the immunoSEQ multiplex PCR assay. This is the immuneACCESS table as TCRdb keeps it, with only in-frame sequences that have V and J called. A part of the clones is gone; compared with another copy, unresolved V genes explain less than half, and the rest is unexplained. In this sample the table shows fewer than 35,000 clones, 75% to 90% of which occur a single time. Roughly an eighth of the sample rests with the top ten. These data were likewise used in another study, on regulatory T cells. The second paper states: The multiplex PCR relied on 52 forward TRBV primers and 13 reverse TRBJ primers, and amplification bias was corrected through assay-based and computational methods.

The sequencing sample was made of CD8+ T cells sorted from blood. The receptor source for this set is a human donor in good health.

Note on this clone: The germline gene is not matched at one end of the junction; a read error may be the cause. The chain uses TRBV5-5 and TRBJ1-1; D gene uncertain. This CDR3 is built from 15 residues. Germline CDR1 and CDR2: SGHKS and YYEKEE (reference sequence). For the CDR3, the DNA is TGTGCCAGCAGCTTGGATGGTCCGTACAACACTGATGCTTTCTTT. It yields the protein CASSLDGPYNTDAFF.

CDR3 in amino acids: CASSLAQNNEQFF. CDR3 sequence (DNA): TGTGCCAGCAGCTTAGCCCAGAACAATGAGCAGTTCTTC. The chain carries TRBV7-9 and TRBJ2-1; D is undetermined. Trimming left V 0 bases short and J 5 bases short, with 5 bases between. Germline V lookup: CDR1 SEHNR, CDR2 FQNEAQ (reference sequence). This CDR3 has 13 residues.

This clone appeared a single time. CDR3 DNA sequence: TGCGCCAGCAGCTTGCGGTCAGGGAAGCCCTACGAGCAGTACTTC. Protein product: CASSLRSGKPYEQYF. The genes are TRBV5-1 and TRBJ2-7; weak D call: TRBD1 (5 bases). The length of the CDR3 is 15 residues. The germline V and J ends were trimmed by 1 base and 2 bases, with 13 bases remaining between them. The germline V gene has CDR1 SGHRS and CDR2 YFSETQ. Complete variable domain (other parts from reference TRBV5-1 and TRBJ2-7): KAGVTQTPRYLIKTRGQQVTLSCSPISGHRSVSWYQQTPGQGLQFLFEYFSETQRNKGNFPGRFSGRQFSNSRSEMNVSTLELGDSALYLCASSLRSGKPYEQYFGPGTRLTVT.

In nucleotides, the CDR3 is TGTGCCAGTAAGACAGGGTCTAGGGCCTATGGCTACACCTTC. Amino acid sequence: CASKTGSRAYGYTF. V and J are TRBV19 and TRBJ1-2; 7 nucleotides agree with TRBD1. This CDR3 is built from 14 residues. With V trimmed by 7 bases and J by 4 bases, 9 bases remained unmatched. Germline CDR1 and CDR2: LNHDA and SQIVND (reference sequence).

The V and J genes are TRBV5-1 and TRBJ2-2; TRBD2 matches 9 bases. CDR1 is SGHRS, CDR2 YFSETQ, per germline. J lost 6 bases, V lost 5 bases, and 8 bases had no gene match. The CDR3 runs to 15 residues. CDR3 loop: CASSWTSATAGELFF. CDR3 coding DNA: TGCGCCAGCAGTTGGACTAGCGCGACGGCCGGGGAGCTGTTTTTT.

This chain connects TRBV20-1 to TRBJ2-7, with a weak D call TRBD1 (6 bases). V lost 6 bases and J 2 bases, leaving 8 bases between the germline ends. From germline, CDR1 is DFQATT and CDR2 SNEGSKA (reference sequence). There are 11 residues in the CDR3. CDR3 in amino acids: CSAGATYEQYF. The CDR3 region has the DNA TGCAGTGCGGGGGCCACCTACGAGCAGTACTTC.

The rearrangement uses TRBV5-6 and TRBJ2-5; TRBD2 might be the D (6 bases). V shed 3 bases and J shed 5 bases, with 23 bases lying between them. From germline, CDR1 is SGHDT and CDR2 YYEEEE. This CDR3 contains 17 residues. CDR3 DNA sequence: TGTGCCAGCAGCTCCTATGCGGGACGGGGAAATGGGGAGACCCAGTACTTC. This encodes CASSSYAGRGNGETQYF.

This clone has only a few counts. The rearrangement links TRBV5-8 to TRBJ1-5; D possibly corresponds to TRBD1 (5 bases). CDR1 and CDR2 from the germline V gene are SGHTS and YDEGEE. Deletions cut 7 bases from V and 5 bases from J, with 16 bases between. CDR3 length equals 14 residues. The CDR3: CASGGRRVDQPQHF. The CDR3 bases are TGTGCCAGCGGCGGGCGCAGGGTTGATCAGCCCCAGCATTTT.

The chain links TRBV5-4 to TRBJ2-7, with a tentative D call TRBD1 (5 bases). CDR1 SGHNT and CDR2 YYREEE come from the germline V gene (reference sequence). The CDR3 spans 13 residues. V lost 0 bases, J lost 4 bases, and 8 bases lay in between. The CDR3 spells CASSLASGYEQYF. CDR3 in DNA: TGTGCCAGCAGCTTGGCCTCAGGGTACGAGCAGTACTTC.

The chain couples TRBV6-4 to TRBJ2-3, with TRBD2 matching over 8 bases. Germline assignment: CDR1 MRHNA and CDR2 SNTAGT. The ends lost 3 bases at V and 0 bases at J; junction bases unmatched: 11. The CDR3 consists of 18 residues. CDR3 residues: CASSDGASGSTSTDTQYF. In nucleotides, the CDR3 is TGTGCCAGCAGTGATGGGGCTAGCGGGTCGACTAGCACAGATACGCAGTATTTT.

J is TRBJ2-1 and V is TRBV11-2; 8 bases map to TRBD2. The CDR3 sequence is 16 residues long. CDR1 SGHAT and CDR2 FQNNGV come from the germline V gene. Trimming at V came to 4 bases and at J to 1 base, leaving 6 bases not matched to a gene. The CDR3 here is CASSSLKRESYNEQFF. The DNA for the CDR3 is TGTGCCAGCAGCTCCCTCAAGCGGGAGTCCTACAATGAGCAGTTCTTC. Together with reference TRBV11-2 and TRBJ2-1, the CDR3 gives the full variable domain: EAGVAQSPRYKIIEKRQSVAFWCNPISGHATLYWYQQILGQGPKLLIQFQNNGVVDDSQLPKDRFSAERLKGVDSTLKIQPAKLEDSAVYLCASSSLKRESYNEQFFGPGTRLTVL.

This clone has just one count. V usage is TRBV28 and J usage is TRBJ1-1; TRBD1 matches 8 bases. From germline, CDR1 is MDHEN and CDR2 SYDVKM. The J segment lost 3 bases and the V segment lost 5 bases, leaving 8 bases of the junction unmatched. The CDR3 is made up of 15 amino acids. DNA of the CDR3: TGTGCCAGCAGTCTCCCGACAGGGGCCGACACTGAAGCTTTCTTT. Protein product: CASSLPTGADTEAFF.

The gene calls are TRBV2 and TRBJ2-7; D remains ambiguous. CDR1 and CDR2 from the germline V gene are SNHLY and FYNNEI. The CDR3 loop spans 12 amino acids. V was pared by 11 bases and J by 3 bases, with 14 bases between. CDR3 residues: CAQSGRYYEQYF. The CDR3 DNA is TGTGCCCAAAGTGGACGGTACTACGAGCAGTACTTC.

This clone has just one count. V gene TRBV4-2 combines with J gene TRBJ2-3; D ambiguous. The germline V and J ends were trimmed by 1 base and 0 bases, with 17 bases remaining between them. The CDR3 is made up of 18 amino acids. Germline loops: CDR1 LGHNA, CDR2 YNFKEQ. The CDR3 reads CASSQALAIFTSTDTQYF. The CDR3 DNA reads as TGTGCCAGCAGCCAAGCCCTGGCGATTTTTACGAGCACAGATACGCAGTATTTT.

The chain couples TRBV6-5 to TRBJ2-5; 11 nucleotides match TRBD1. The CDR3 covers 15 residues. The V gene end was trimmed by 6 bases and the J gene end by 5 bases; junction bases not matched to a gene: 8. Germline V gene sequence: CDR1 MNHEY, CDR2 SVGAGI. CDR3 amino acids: CASSLGTGGSETQYF. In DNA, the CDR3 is TGTGCCAGCAGCCTCGGGACAGGGGGTTCGGAGACCCAGTACTTC.

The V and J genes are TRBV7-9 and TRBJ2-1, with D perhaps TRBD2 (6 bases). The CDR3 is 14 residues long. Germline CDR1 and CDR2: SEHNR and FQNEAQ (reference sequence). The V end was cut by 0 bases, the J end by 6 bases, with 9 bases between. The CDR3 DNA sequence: TGTGCCAGCAGCTTAGCGGGGGACTTCAATGAGCAGTTCTTC. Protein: CASSLAGDFNEQFF.

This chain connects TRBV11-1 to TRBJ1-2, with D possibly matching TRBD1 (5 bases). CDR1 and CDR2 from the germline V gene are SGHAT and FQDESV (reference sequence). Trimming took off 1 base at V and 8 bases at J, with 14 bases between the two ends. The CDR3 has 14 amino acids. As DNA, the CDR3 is TGTGCCAGCAGCTTAGGGCTGGACATGGAAGGCTACACCTTC. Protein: CASSLGLDMEGYTF.

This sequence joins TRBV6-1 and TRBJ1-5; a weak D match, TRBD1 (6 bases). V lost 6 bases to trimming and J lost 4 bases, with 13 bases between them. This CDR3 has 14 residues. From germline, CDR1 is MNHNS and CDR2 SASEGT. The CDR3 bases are TGTGCCAGCAGCCCCGGGACAACAAATCAGCCCCAGCATTTT. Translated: CASSPGTTNQPQHF.

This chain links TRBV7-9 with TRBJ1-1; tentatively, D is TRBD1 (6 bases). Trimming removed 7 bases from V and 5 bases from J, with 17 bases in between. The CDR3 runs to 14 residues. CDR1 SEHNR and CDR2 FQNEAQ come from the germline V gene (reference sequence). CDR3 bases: TGTGCCAGCACCGTAATCTGGGGGCGGACTGAAGCTTTCTTT. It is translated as CASTVIWGRTEAFF.

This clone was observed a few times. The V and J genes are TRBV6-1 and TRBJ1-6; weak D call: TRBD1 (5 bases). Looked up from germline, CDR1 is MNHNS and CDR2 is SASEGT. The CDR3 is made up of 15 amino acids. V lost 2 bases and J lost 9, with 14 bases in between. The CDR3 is CASSESGAVSSPLHF. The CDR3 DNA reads TGTGCCAGCAGTGAATCCGGGGCGGTGAGTTCACCCCTCCACTTT.

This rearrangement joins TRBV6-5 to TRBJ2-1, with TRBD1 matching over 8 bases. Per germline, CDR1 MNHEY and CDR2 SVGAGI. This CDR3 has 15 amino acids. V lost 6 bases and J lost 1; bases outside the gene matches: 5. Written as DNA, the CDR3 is TGTGCCAGCAGGACCGGGACAGGTTCCTACAATGAGCAGTTCTTC. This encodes CASRTGTGSYNEQFF.